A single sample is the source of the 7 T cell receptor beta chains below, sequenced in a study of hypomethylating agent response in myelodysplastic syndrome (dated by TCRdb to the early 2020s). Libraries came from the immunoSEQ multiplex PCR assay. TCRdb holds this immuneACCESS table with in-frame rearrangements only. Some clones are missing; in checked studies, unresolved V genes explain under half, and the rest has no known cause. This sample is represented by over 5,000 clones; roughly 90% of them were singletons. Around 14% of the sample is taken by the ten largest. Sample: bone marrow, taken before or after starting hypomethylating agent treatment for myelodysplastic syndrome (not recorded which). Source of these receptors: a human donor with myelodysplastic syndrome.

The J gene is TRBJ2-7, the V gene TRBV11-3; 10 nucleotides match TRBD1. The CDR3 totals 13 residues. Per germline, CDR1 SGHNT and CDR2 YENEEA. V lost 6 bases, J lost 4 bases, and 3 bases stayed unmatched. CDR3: CASSRDRGYEQYF. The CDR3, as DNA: TGTGCCAGCAGTCGGGACAGGGGATACGAGCAGTACTTC.

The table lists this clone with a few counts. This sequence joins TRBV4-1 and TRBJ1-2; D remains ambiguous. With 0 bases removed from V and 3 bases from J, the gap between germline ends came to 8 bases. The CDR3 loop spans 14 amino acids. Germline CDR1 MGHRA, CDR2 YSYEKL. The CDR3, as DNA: TGCGCCAGCAGCCAAGAGCAGCGGTACTATGGCTACACCTTC. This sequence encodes CASSQEQRYYGYTF.

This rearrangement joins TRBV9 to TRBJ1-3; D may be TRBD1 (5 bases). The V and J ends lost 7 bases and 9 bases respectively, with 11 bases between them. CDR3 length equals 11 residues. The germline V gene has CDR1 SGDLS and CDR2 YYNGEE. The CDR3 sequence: CASGFGGTIYF. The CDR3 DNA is TGTGCCAGCGGATTTGGGGGCACCATATATTTT.

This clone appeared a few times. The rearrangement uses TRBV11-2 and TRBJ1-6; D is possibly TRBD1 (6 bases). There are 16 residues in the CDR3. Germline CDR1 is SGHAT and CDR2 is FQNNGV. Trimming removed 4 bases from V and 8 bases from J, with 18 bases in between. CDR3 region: CASSWTEGDYYSPLHF. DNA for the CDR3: TGTGCCAGCAGCTGGACCGAGGGGGATTACTATTCACCCCTCCACTTT.

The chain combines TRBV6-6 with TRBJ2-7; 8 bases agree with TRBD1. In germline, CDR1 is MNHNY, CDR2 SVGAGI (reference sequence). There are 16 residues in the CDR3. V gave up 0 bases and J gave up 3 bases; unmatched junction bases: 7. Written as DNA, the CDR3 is TGTGCCAGCAGTTACTCGAGGGCAGGGGGCGACTACGAGCAGTACTTC. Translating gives CASSYSRAGGDYEQYF.

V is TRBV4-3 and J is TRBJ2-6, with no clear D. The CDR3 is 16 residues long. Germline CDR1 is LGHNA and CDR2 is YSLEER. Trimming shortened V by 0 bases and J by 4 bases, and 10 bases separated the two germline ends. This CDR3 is CASSQDRGVGANVLTF. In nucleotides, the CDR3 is TGCGCCAGCAGCCAAGATCGTGGGGTCGGGGCCAACGTCCTGACTTTC.

CDR3 DNA: TGTGCCAGCAGCCCGGACTCCCGGGACGGCAACACTGAAGCTTTCTTT. Encoded protein: CASSPDSRDGNTEAFF. The chain recombines TRBV4-2 with TRBJ1-1; a weak D match, TRBD1 (5 bases). Between the trimmed V and J ends, which lost 4 bases and 2 bases, there was a span of 17 bases. Germline assignment: CDR1 LGHNA and CDR2 YNFKEQ. The CDR3 contains 16 residues.